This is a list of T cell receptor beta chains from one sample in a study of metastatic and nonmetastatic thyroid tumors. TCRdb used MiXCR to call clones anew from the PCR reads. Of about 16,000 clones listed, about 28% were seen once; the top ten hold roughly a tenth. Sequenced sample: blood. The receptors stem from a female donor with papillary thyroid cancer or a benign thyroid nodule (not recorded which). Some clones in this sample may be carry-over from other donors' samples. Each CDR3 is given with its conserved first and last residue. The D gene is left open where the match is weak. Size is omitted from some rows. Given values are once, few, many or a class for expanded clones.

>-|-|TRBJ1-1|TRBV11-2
TGTTCCAGCAGCGCTAGGGGGACTATGATCCCTGAAGCTTTCTTT
CSSSARGTMIPEAFF
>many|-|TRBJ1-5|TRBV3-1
TGTGCCAGCAGCCAAGGCGGGGTGAGCAATCAGCCCCAGCATTTT
CASSQGGVSNQPQHF
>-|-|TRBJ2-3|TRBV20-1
TGCAGTGCTAGGGCGCCTTACCCCACAGATACGCAGTATTTT
CSARAPYPTDTQYF
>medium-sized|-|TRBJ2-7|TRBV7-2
TGTGCCAGCAGCTTCCACTTCACCTACGAGCAGTACTTC
CASSFHFTYEQYF
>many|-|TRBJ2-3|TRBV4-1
TGCGCCAGCACCACATTACTAGGTGGGGTCACAGATACGCAGTATTTT
CASTTLLGGVTDTQYF
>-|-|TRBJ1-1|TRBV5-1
TGCGCCAGCAAAGTTGACACTGAAACTTTCTTT
CASKVDTETFF
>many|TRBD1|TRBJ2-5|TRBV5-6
TGTGCCAGCAGCTTGAGGGGGCTCGGCGGAGAGACCCAGTACTTC
CASSLRGLGGETQYF
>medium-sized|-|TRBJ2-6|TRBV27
TGTGCCAGCAGTTTCTTTACTGGGGCTGGGGCCAACGTCCTGACTTTC
CASSFFTGAGANVLTF
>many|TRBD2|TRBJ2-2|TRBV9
TGTGCCAGCAGCGTAGCGGGGGGGGTAGGGGAGCTGTTTTTT
CASSVAGGVGELFF
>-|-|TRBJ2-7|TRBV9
TGTTCCAGCAGCGTGGTGGGGGAAGGCTACGAGCAGTACTTC
CSSSVVGEGYEQYF
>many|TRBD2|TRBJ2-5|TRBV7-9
TGTGCCAGCAGCCTATTACTAGCGGACCAAGAGACCCAGTACTTC
CASSLLLADQETQYF
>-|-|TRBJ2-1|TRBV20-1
TGCAGTGCTAGAGAGCCCAGGTACTCCTACAATGAGCAGTTCTTC
CSAREPRYSYNEQFF